One and the same sample provided the 23 T cell receptor beta chains below, sequenced in a study of graft-versus-host responses after intestinal transplantation. The method was immunoSEQ multiplex PCR; TCRdb's version includes in-frame clones alone and lacks a portion of them. The sample holds some 19,000 clones; roughly a third are singletons and the top ten take roughly 2%. The sequences come from alloreactive CD4+ T cells from a mixed lymphocyte reaction culture, collected before transplantation. Subset indicated: CFSE-low proliferating T cells sorted from approximately six-day pre-transplant mixed lymphocyte reaction (GvH or HvG direction). These receptors were obtained from a human patient who was an organ donor for intestinal transplantation.

J is TRBJ1-3 and V is TRBV7-2, with D unclear. V lost 1 base and J lost 1, with 8 bases in between. CDR3 length: 15 amino acids. Germline CDR1 and CDR2: SGHTA and FQGNSA. The CDR3 nucleotides are TGTGCCAGCAGCTTAGGCGTAGGATCTGGAAACACCATATATTTT. Protein: CASSLGVGSGNTIYF.

V is TRBV18 and J is TRBJ2-3; 8 bases are shared with TRBD2. CDR1 is KGHSH, CDR2 LQKENI, per germline. V trimming: 6 bases; J trimming: 4 bases; junction bases outside the gene matches: 12. CDR3 length equals 16 residues. In DNA form, the CDR3 reads TGTGCCAGCTCGGAATACGGAGCGGGAGTGGCAGATACGCAGTATTTT. Translated: CASSEYGAGVADTQYF.

This clone was observed once. Here the CDR3 reads CASTLLAGGKQFF. The CDR3, as DNA: TGTGCCAGTACCCTTTTAGCGGGGGGAAAGCAGTTCTTC. The chain uses TRBV19 and TRBJ2-1; 10 bases align to TRBD2. CDR1 and CDR2 from the germline V gene are LNHDA and SQIVND (reference sequence). V gave up 7 bases and J gave up 11 bases; unmatched junction bases: 8. This CDR3 contains 13 residues.

This clone has more than one count but fewer than ten. The gene calls are TRBV29-1 and TRBJ2-3; D possibly corresponds to TRBD2 (5 bases). Germline CDR1 is SQVTM and CDR2 is ANQGSEA. There are 14 residues in the CDR3. Between the trimmed V and J ends, which lost 6 bases and 2 bases, there was a span of 15 bases. The CDR3 loop reads CSVGVTSNTDTQYF. CDR3 sequence (DNA): TGCAGCGTCGGGGTAACGTCGAACACAGATACGCAGTATTTT.

This sequence joins TRBV10-3 and TRBJ2-2; D is uncertain. This CDR3 region has 13 residues. V shed 4 bases and J shed 2 bases, with 5 bases lying between them. Germline CDR1 ENHRY, CDR2 SYGVKD. CDR3 DNA: TGTGCCATCAGTGTTACAAACACCGGGGAGCTGTTTTTT. Residues: CAISVTNTGELFF.

This clone turned up a few times. V is TRBV2 and J is TRBJ2-1; 7 positions match TRBD1. Germline CDR1 is SNHLY and CDR2 is FYNNEI. This CDR3 has 14 amino acids. V shed 8 bases and J 0 bases; nucleotides not matched to a gene: 4. The CDR3 coding sequence is TGTGCCAGCCAAGGGGACAGCTCCTACAATGAGCAGTTCTTC. It specifies CASQGDSSYNEQFF.

This clone is deemed medium-sized. This chain joins TRBV6-6 and TRBJ2-3; D is possibly TRBD1 or TRBD2 (5 bases each). The CDR3 sequence is 15 residues long. V was trimmed by 6 bases and J by 5 bases, leaving 18 bases between them. CDR1 and CDR2 from the germline V gene are MNHNY and SVGAGI (reference sequence). CDR3 bases: TGTGCCAGCAGCCGGACGGGGCAACATAAAGATACGCAGTATTTT. Protein sequence: CASSRTGQHKDTQYF.

The CDR3 sequence: CASSYRDEQYF. In DNA, the CDR3 is TGTGCCAGCAGCTACCGGGACGAGCAGTACTTC. The chain has TRBV11-3 and TRBJ2-7; D is unclear. Germline V gene sequence: CDR1 SGHNT, CDR2 YENEEA. Deletions cut 4 bases from V and 5 bases from J, with 6 bases between. This CDR3 has 11 residues.

The table lists this clone with a count of one. J is TRBJ2-1 and V is TRBV7-9, with D unresolved. Between the trimmed V and J ends, which lost 3 bases and 4 bases, there was a span of 13 bases. Germline values: CDR1 SEHNR, CDR2 FQNEAQ (reference sequence). The CDR3 runs 15 residues. The CDR3 reads CASSFLPQVYNEQFF. The CDR3 DNA reads as TGTGCCAGCAGCTTTCTTCCGCAGGTTTACAATGAGCAGTTCTTC.

This clone turned up a few times. The chain couples TRBV7-3 to TRBJ1-1; TRBD1 might be the D (5 bases). The V end lost 8 bases, the J end lost 2 bases, and 15 bases lay between the germline ends. CDR3 size: 14 residues. From germline, CDR1 is SGHTA and CDR2 FQGTGA. The CDR3 spells CASSLQGPNTEAFF. Written as DNA, the CDR3 is TGTGCCAGCTCATTGCAGGGTCCTAACACTGAAGCTTTCTTT.

CDR3 DNA: TGTGCCAGCAGCTTAGAGGGTTATACGCAGTATTTT. It codes for CASSLEGYTQYF. The V call is TRBV7-2, the J call TRBJ2-3; D call uncertain. The CDR3 has 12 residues. The V and J ends lost 1 base and 7 bases respectively, with 6 bases between them. The germline V gene has CDR1 SGHTA and CDR2 FQGNSA.

V is TRBV9 and J is TRBJ2-1; TRBD2 matches 15 bases. Germline V gives CDR1 SGDLS, CDR2 YYNGEE. J was trimmed by 0 bases and V by 3 bases; bases with no gene match: 7. The CDR3 covers 19 residues. The CDR3 is CASSGPGTSGRSSYNEQFF. The DNA for the CDR3 is TGTGCCAGCAGCGGCCCCGGGACTAGCGGGAGGAGCTCCTACAATGAGCAGTTCTTC. The variable domain in full, with the rest retrieved from reference TRBV9 and TRBJ2-1, is DSGVTQTPKHLITATGQRVTLRCSPRSGDLSVYWYQQSLDQGLQFLIQYYNGEERAKGNILERFSAQQFPDLHSELNLSSLELGDSALYFCASSGPGTSGRSSYNEQFFGPGTRLTVL.

This clone was counted once. V gene TRBV7-9 combines with J gene TRBJ1-2; TRBD1 is a possible D gene (5 bases). This CDR3 region has 13 residues. Germline values: CDR1 SEHNR, CDR2 FQNEAQ (reference sequence). The V gene lost 6 bases and the J gene lost 8 bases, with 16 bases spanning the gap. CDR3 protein: CASSSRDGRGYTF. The CDR3 coding sequence is TGTGCCAGCAGTTCCCGGGACGGACGAGGCTACACCTTC.

V and J are TRBV11-3 and TRBJ2-7; D uncertain. Trimming stripped 3 bases from V and 4 bases from J, with 16 bases between. Germline CDR1 SGHNT, CDR2 YENEEA. This CDR3 is built from 15 residues. The CDR3 loop is CASSFRWVGPYEQYF. DNA for the CDR3: TGTGCCAGCAGCTTCCGGTGGGTTGGGCCTTACGAGCAGTACTTC.

The chain employs TRBV4-1 and TRBJ2-7; D may be TRBD1 (5 bases). The CDR3 extends over 16 amino acids. V was cut by 4 bases and J by 3 bases, with 19 bases left in between. Germline loops: CDR1 MGHRA, CDR2 YSYEKL. The CDR3 sequence is CASSPLQGKAFYEQYF. The CDR3 DNA reads TGCGCCAGCAGCCCCCTTCAGGGAAAAGCCTTCTACGAGCAGTACTTC.

Only one count was recorded for this clone. The chain links TRBV6-1 to TRBJ2-5; TRBD2 matches 10 bases. CDR1 is MNHNS, CDR2 SASEGT, per germline. V shed 8 bases, J shed 4 bases, and the junction held 4 bases outside the gene matches. The CDR3 has 13 residues. CDR3 region: CASRTSGTETQYF. The CDR3 DNA is TGTGCCAGCCGGACTAGCGGAACAGAGACCCAGTACTTC.

A single count supports this clone. The chain employs TRBV5-4 and TRBJ2-7, with 10 bases lining up with TRBD1. Germline assignment: CDR1 SGHNT and CDR2 YYREEE (reference sequence). CDR3 size: 14 residues. After removal of 4 bases from V and 3 bases from J, the junction contained 4 bases not matched to a gene. CDR3 amino acids: CASSADRGIYEQYF. The CDR3 DNA is TGTGCCAGCAGCGCGGACAGGGGGATCTACGAGCAGTACTTC. The full variable domain, with the rest looked up from reference TRBV5-4 and TRBJ2-7, is ETGVTQSPTHLIKTRGQQVTLRCSSQSGHNTVSWYQQALGQGPQFIFQYYREEENGRGNFPPRFSGLQFPNYSSELNVNALELDDSALYLCASSADRGIYEQYFGPGTRLTVT.

CDR3 bases: TGTGCCAGCAGTAATAGGGCCCCGCTCTACGAGCAGTACTTC. Its protein product is CASSNRAPLYEQYF. The chain has TRBV6-1 and TRBJ2-7; D is ambiguous. The germline CDR1 and CDR2 sequences are MNHNS and SASEGT. The CDR3 totals 14 residues. Trimming shortened V by 5 bases and J by 3 bases, and 14 bases separated the two germline ends.

This clone was observed a handful of times. The chain has TRBV6-4 and TRBJ2-3, with 8 bases identical to TRBD2. This CDR3 region has 14 residues. Germline values: CDR1 MRHNA, CDR2 SNTAGT. J was trimmed by 1 base and V by 4 bases; bases with no gene match: 1. The CDR3, as DNA: TGTGCCAGCAGTGTGACTAGCGGCACAGATACGCAGTATTTT. Its protein product is CASSVTSGTDTQYF.

The rearrangement links TRBV15 to TRBJ1-3, with D perhaps TRBD1 (5 bases). Germline-derived CDR1 and CDR2 are LNHNV and YYDKDF (reference sequence). Trimming removed 0 bases from V and 0 bases from J, with 6 bases in between. CDR3 size: 15 residues. CDR3 in DNA: TGTGCCACCAGCAGAGATAGGGGCTCTGGAAACACCATATATTTT. This sequence encodes CATSRDRGSGNTIYF.

Concerning this clone itself: Germline and junction disagree at one end, which may indicate a read error. The J gene is TRBJ2-7, the V gene TRBV6-5, with TRBD2 matching over 7 bases. The CDR3 totals 14 residues. From germline, CDR1 is MNHEY and CDR2 SVGAGI. This chain's CDR3 is CAISAGRVPYEQYF. CDR3 nucleotides: TGTGCCATCAGTGCGGGGAGGGTGCCCTACGAGCAGTACTTC.

This clone was seen only once. This sequence joins TRBV11-2 and TRBJ2-5; the match to TRBD2 covers 9 bases. V shed 5 bases, J shed 1 base, and the junction held 8 bases outside the gene matches. CDR3 length: 16 amino acids. The germline gives CDR1 SGHAT, CDR2 FQNNGV. The DNA for the CDR3 is TGTGCCAGCAGCGGTTGGACTAGCGTACGCCAAGAGACCCAGTACTTC. Its protein product is CASSGWTSVRQETQYF.

This chain joins TRBV19 and TRBJ2-6; D gene uncertain. CDR3 length equals 14 residues. Trimming removed 8 bases from V and 0 bases from J, with 8 bases in between. The germline V gene encodes CDR1 LNHDA and CDR2 SQIVND (reference sequence). Here the CDR3 reads CASQMISGANVLTF. As DNA, the CDR3 is TGTGCCAGTCAAATGATCTCTGGGGCCAACGTCCTGACTTTC.